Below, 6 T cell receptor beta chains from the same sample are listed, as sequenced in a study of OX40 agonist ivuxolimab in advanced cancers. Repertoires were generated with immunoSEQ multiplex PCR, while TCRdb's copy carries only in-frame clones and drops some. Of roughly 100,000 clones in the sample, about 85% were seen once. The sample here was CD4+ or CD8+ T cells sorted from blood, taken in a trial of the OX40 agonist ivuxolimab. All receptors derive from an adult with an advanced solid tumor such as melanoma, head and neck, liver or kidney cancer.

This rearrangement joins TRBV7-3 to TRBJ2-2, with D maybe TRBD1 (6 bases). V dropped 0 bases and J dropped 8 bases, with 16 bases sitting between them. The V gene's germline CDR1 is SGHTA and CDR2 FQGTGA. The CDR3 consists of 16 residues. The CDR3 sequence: CASSLTGGTREGELFF. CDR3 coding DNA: TGTGCCAGCAGCTTAACAGGGGGAACTAGGGAAGGGGAGCTGTTTTTT.

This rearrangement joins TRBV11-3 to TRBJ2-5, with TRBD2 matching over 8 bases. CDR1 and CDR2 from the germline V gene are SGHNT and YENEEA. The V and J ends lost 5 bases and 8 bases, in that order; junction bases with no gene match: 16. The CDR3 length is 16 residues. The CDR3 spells CASSPMGSGDSETQYF. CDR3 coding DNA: TGTGCCAGCAGCCCCATGGGTAGCGGGGACTCCGAAACCCAGTACTTC.

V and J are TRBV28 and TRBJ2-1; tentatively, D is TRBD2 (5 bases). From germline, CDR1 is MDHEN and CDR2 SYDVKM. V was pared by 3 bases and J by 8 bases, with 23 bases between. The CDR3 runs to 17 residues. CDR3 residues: CASSLGAPGGPTHEQFF. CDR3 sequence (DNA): TGTGCCAGCAGTTTGGGAGCCCCCGGTGGCCCAACGCATGAGCAGTTCTTC.

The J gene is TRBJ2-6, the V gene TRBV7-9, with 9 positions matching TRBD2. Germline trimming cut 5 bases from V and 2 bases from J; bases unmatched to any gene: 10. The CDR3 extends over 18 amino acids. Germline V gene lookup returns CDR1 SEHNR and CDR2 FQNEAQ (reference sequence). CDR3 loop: CASSPRLIAGAGANVLTF. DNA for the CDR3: TGTGCCAGCAGCCCTCGCTTAATAGCGGGAGCTGGGGCCAACGTCCTGACTTTC.

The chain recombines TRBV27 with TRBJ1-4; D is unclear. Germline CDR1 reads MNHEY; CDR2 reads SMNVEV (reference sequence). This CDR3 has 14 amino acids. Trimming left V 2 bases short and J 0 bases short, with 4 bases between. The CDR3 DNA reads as TGTGCCAGCAGTTTACTGGCAACTAATGAAAAACTGTTTTTT. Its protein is CASSLLATNEKLFF.

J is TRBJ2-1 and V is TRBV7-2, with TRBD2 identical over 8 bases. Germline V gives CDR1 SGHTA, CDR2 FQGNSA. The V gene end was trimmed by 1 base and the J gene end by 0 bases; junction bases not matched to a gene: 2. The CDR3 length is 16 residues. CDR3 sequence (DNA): TGTGCCAGCAGCTTAGTGAGCGGGAGCTCCTACAATGAGCAGTTCTTC. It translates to CASSLVSGSSYNEQFF.